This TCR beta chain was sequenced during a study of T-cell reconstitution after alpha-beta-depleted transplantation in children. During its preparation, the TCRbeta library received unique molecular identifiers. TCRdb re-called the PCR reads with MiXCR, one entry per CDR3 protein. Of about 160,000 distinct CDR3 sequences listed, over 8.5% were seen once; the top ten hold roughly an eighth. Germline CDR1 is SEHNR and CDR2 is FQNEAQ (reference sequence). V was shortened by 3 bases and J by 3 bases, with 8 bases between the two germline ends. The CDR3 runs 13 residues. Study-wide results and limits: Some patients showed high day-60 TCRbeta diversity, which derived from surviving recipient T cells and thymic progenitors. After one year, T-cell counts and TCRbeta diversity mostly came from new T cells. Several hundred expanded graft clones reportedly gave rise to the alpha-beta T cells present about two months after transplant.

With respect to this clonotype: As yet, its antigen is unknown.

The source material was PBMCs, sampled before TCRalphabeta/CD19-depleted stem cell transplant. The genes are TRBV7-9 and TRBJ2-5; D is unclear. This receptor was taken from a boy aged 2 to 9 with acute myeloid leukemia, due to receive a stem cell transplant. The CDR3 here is CASSFVVEETQYF. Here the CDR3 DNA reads TGTGCCAGCAGCTTCGTAGTAGAAGAGACCCAGTACTTC.